These T cell receptor beta chains were read from a single sample in a study of multiple sclerosis patients with progressive multifocal leukoencephalopathy. The assay was immunoSEQ multiplex PCR, and TCRdb's table has in-frame clones only and misses some. Of 25,000 to 35,000 clones in the sample, about 91% were seen once. The sequenced material came from PBMCs. These receptors came from a young man with multiple sclerosis. The CDR3 runs from the conserved cysteine through the conserved F or W. The D gene is left open where the match is weak.

v_call	d_call	cdr3_aa
TRBV6-5	TRBD1	CASSQLETGDSPLHF
TRBV23-1	TRBD1	CASSQSSCRGQGVDTQYF
TRBV2	TRBD1	CASRDREGSEAFF
TRBV9	TRBD2	CASSVAGLVANEQFF
TRBV19	-	CASSIGAVNSGANVLTF
TRBV6-5	TRBD1	CASRRRQGAWEQYF
TRBV6-6	-	CASMDFYEQYF
TRBV6-6	TRBD2	CASSPSGTSKETQYF
TRBV5-1	TRBD2	CASSLGLAGRSRSYNEQFF
TRBV27	TRBD1	CASSTSTGLVLGTQYF
TRBV29-1	TRBD1	CSVFTGGRSETQYF
TRBV27	-	CASSLGHTGELFF
TRBV25-1	-	CASTSGYEQYF
TRBV7-6	TRBD2	CASSFPTSGEDTDTQYF
TRBV5-1	-	CASSLAGNTIYF
TRBV5-4	-	CASREVGVDMNTEAFF
TRBV6-6	-	CASTLLGVGGYTF
TRBV2	-	CASRSGQSYGYTF
TRBV11-2	-	CASTQHSGNTIYF
TRBV14	-	CASSQVPGSTEAFF
TRBV7-2	-	CASSPPGSYGYTF
TRBV5-1	TRBD1	CASSTDRVDTEAFF
TRBV7-9	-	CASSHPLEPSNEKLFF
TRBV5-4	-	CASSLEGGVTETQYF
TRBV7-2	-	CASSLVGVYTEAFF
TRBV9	TRBD1	CASSDRTGGSRNYGYTF
TRBV6-5	-	CASRGYTTYEQYF
TRBV9	-	CASSPYGENGYTF
TRBV7-2	-	CASSRGLPRLNEQFF
TRBV4-3	-	CASSQDSLRTAIYGYTF
TRBV5-5	-	CASSPGVSYEQYF
TRBV10-3	-	CAISESNRVETQYF
TRBV30	-	CAWSVRVTEKLFF
TRBV27	-	CASSLIGFSNQPQHF
TRBV4-1	TRBD1	CASGLTQGGSYEQYF
TRBV4-1	-	CASSQEPPDDSGNTIYF
TRBV15	-	CATSRDTSSGANVLTF
TRBV4-1	-	CASSQVGGTEAFF
TRBV9	-	CASSVDGRHEQFF
TRBV30	TRBD1	CAWTETGLKDGYTF
TRBV7-9	TRBD1	CASSYLGGPSTDTQYF
TRBV9	-	CASSVKVWMQNTEAFF
TRBV19	-	CATHSQGQLNTEAFF
TRBV4-1	TRBD1	CASRETGEYSNQPQHF
TRBV7-2	-	CASSLVPGVGGGQPQHF
TRBV27	TRBD1	CAVSGPGQGADTQYF
TRBV4-1	-	CASSQDSKGQPQHF
TRBV10-3	TRBD1	CAISGNPKAGTGNGYTF
TRBV5-4	-	CASSSLAYEQYF